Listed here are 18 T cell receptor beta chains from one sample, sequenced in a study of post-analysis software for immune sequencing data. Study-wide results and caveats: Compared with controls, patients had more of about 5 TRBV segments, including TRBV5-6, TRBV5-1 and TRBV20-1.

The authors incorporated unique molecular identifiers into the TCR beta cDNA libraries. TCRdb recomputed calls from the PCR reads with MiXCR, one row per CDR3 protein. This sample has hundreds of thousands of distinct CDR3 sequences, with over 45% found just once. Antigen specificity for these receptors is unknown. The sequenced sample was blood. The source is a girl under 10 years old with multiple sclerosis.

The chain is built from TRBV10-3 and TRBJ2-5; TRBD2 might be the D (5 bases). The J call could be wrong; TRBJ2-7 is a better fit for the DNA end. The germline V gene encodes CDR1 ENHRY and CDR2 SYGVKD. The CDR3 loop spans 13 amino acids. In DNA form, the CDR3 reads TGTGCCATCAGGGAGAGGAGGTCCTACGAGCAGTACTTC. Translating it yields CAIRERRSYEQYF.

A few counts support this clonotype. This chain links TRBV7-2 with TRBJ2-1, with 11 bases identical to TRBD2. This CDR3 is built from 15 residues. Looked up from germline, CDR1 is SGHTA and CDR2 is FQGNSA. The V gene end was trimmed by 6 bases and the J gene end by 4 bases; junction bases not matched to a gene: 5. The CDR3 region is CASRPRLAGYNEQFF. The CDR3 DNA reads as TGTGCCAGCAGACCAAGACTAGCGGGGTACAATGAGCAGTTCTTC.

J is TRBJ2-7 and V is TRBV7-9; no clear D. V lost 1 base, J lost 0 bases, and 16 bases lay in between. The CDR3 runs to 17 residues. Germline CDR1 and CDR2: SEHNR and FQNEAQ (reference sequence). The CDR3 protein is CASSLDLTRSDSYEQYF. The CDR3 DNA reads TGTGCCAGCAGCTTAGACCTGACGCGGTCCGACTCCTACGAGCAGTACTTC.

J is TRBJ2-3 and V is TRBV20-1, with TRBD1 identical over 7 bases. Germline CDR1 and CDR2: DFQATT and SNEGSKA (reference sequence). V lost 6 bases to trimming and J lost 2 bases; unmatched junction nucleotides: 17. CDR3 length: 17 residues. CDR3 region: CSAPRTGQGEYTDTQYF. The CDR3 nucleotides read TGCAGTGCCCCTAGGACAGGCCAAGGGGAGTACACAGATACGCAGTATTTT.

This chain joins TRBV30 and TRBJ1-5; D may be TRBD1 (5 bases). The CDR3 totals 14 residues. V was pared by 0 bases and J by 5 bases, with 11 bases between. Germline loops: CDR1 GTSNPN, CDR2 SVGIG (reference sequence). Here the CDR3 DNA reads TGTGCCTGGAGTGTACGGCGGGGCCATCAGCCCCAGCATTTT. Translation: CAWSVRRGHQPQHF.

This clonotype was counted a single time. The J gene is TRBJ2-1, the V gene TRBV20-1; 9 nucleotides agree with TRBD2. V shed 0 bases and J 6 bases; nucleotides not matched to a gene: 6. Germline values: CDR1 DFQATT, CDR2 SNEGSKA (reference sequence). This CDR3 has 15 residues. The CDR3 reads CSARDESGRSNEQFF. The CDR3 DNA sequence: TGCAGTGCTAGAGATGAGAGCGGGAGGTCCAATGAGCAGTTCTTC.

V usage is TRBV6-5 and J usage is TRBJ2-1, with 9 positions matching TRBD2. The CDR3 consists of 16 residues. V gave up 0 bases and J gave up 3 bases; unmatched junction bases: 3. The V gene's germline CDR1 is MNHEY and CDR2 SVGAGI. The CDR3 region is CASSYSSSGVYNEQFF. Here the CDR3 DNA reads TGTGCCAGCAGTTACTCCTCTAGCGGGGTCTACAATGAGCAGTTCTTC.

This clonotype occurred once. CDR3 coding DNA: TGCAGTGCTAGCTCCGGACAGGTAGGAGATACGCAGTATTTT. It yields the protein CSASSGQVGDTQYF. V usage is TRBV20-1 and J usage is TRBJ2-3, with 7 bases aligning to TRBD1. The CDR3 length is 14 residues. Germline trimming cut 3 bases from V and 5 bases from J; bases unmatched to any gene: 8. Looked up from germline, CDR1 is DFQATT and CDR2 is SNEGSKA (reference sequence).

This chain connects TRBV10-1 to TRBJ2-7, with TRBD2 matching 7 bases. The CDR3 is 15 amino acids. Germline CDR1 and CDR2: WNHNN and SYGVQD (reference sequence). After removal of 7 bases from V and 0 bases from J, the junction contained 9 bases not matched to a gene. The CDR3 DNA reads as TGCGCCAGCAAATCGGCTAGCGGAGACTCCTACGAGCAGTACTTC. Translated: CASKSASGDSYEQYF.

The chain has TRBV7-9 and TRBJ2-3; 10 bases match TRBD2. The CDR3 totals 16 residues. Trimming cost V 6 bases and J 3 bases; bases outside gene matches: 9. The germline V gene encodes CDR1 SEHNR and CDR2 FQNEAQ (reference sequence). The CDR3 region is CASRDWTSGETDTQYF. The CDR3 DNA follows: TGTGCCAGCAGGGATTGGACTAGCGGAGAAACAGATACGCAGTATTTT.

This chain's CDR3 is CASSVIADSSYNEQFF. CDR3 sequence (DNA): TGTGCCAGCAGCGTTATAGCGGATTCCTCCTACAATGAGCAGTTCTTC. The chain is built from TRBV9 and TRBJ2-1; D possibly corresponds to TRBD2 (6 bases). Germline V CDR1 and CDR2: SGDLS, YYNGEE. Trimming removed 2 bases at V and 0 bases at J, with 12 bases between. This CDR3 has 16 amino acids.

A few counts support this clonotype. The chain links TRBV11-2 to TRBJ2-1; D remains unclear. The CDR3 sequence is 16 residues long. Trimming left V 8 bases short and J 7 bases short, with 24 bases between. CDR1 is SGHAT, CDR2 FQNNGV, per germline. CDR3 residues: CASAGYTTSKPNEQFF. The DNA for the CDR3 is TGTGCCAGCGCAGGCTATACTACTTCAAAGCCTAATGAGCAGTTCTTC.

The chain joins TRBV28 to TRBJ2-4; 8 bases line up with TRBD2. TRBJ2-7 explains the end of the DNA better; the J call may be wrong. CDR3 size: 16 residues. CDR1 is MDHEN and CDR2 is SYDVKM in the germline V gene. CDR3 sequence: CASSSPDRRGAYEQYF. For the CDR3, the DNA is TGTGCCAGCAGTTCCCCCGATAGGCGGGGGGCCTACGAGCAGTACTTC.

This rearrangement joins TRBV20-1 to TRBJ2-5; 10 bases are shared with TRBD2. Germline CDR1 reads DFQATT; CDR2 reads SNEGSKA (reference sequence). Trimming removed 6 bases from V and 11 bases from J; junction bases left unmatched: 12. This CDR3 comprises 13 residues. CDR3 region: CSARTSGDNEQYF. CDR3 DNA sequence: TGCAGTGCACGAACTAGCGGGGATAATGAGCAGTACTTC.

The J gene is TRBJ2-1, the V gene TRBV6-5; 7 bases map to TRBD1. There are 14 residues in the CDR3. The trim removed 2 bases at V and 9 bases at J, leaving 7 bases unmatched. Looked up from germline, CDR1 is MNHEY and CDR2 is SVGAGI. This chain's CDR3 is CASSYIEGAVEQFF. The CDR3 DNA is TGTGCCAGCAGTTACATAGAGGGGGCGGTTGAGCAGTTCTTC.

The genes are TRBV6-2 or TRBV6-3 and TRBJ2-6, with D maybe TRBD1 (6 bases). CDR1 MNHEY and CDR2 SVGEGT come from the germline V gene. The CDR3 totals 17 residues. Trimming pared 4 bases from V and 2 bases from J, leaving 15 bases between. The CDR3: CASSSSGPGAGANVLTF. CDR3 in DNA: TGTGCCAGCAGTTCCTCAGGGCCAGGGGCTGGGGCCAACGTCCTGACTTTC.

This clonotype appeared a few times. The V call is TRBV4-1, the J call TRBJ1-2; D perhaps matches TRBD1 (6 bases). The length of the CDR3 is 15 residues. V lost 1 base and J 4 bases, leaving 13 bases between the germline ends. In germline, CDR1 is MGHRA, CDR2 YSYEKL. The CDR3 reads CASSQGGGAGYGYTF. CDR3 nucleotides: TGCGCCAGCAGCCAAGGTGGGGGCGCGGGCTATGGCTACACCTTC.

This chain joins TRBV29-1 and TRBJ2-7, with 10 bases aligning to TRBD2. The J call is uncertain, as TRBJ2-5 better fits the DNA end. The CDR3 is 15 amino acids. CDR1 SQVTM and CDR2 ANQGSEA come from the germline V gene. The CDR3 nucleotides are TGCAGCGCCACCCTTGCTAGCGGGAGACGGGAGACCCAGTACTTC. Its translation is CSATLASGRRETQYF.